This T cell receptor beta chain stems from a study of shared clonotypes between healthy human individuals. Study observations and caveats: Researchers sampled only blood; tissue repertoires likely differ.

Germline V lookup: CDR1 SGHNT, CDR2 YENEEA. The ends lost 5 bases at V and 2 bases at J; junction bases unmatched: 6. The CDR3 length is 15 residues. Details on this clone: Antigen unknown.

Assay execution proceeded at the deep level. Every subset's genomic DNA went evenly onto several immunoSEQ plates. In the study's own analysis: Junction-only sequences without quality scores were provided by ImmunoSEQ, so filtering was different. Profiling relied on immunoSEQ multiplex PCR, and the TCRdb table lists in-frame clones only, not all of them. D and trimming were read from the DNA, whereas the V and J calls and clone size are those reported in that table. The sample includes about 470,000 clones, more than 75% of them seen just once. The chain employs TRBV11-3 and TRBJ2-3; TRBD2 aligns across 8 bases. Sequenced sample: PBMCs. The source of this sequence is a woman between 40 and 55 years old in good health. Some clones in this sample may be carry-over from other donors' samples. For the CDR3, the DNA is TGTGCCAGCAGCCAGAGCGGGAGATACACAGATACGCAGTATTTT. This encodes CASSQSGRYTDTQYF.